These T cell receptor beta chains were read from a single sample in a study of human T cells and chemical hapten exposure. TCRdb used MiXCR to reprocess the RACE reads, holding one entry per CDR3 protein. The sample holds 150,000 to 200,000 distinct CDR3 sequences; 20% to 25% are singletons and the top ten take under 7.5%. The sequences come from whole blood, collected in connection with sensitization to the hapten diphenylcyclopropenone (DPC). Receptors originate from a woman aged 45-65 years with alopecia areata. Some clones in this sample may be carry-over from other donors' samples. CDR3s include the opening cysteine and the closing phenylalanine or tryptophan. A D gene is named only where the DNA matches it firmly. Not every row has a clone size; where given, it reads once, few, many or a size class.

j_call v_call clone_size d_call cdr3_nt cdr3_aa
TRBJ1-2 TRBV9 NA NA TGTGCCAGCAGCGTAGCCCCCAGTAAACAGTATGGCTACACCTTC CASSVAPSKQYGYTF
TRBJ2-4 TRBV20-1 few NA TGCAGTGCTCGCCGGGACGCCCAAAACATTCAGTACTTC CSARRDAQNIQYF
TRBJ2-1 TRBV28 NA NA TGTGCCAGCACCGGGACGGCGCAGGAAGAGCAGTTCTTC CASTGTAQEEQFF
TRBJ1-6 TRBV6-5 many NA TGTGCCAGCAGTTACCATGTCGCCGAGGAGGGTTCACCCCTCCACTTT CASSYHVAEEGSPLHF
TRBJ1-1 TRBV29-1 few NA TGCAGCGTCGCTGGCCAGGGCACTGAAGCTTTCTTT CSVAGQGTEAFF
TRBJ2-1 TRBV9 NA NA TGTGCCAGCAGCGTAGTAAGGGGTAGCTCCTACAATGAGCAGTTCTTC CASSVVRGSSYNEQFF
TRBJ2-7 TRBV7-9 NA NA TGTGCCAGCAGCTTAGAAGGGGGGCCCGGCTACGAGCAGTACTTC CASSLEGGPGYEQYF
TRBJ1-5 TRBV27 many NA TGTGCCAGCAGTGACAACAGGGACAATCAGCCCCAGCATTTT CASSDNRDNQPQHF
TRBJ1-4 TRBV10-2 few NA TGCGCCAGCAGGGCATTGGACAGTATGACGATCAAACTGTTTTTT CASRALDSMTIKLFF
TRBJ2-3 TRBV15 NA TRBD2 TGTGCCACCAGCAGAGATCGGGGAGGGAGTCTCACAGATACGCAGTATTTT CATSRDRGGSLTDTQYF
TRBJ1-4 TRBV12-3/TRBV12-4 few TRBD1 TGTGCCAGCAGCCGTACGGACAGGTCAAAACTGTTTTTT CASSRTDRSKLFF
TRBJ1-2 TRBV6-2/TRBV6-3 many NA TGTGCCAGCATCGGGGGCCAGTGGAACTATGGCTACACCTTC CASIGGQWNYGYTF
TRBJ2-7 TRBV3-1 NA NA TGTGCCAGCAGCCAACTTAGGAACGAGCAGTACTTC CASSQLRNEQYF
TRBJ1-5 TRBV29-1 NA NA TGCAGCGTTGGGGGGCAATCCTCAGGGCCCCAGCATTTT CSVGGQSSGPQHF
TRBJ2-1 TRBV7-9 few TRBD2 TGTGCCAGCAGTTCCACTGGCGGGAGCTCCTACAATGAGCAGTTCTTC CASSSTGGSSYNEQFF
TRBJ2-5 TRBV9 NA TRBD2 TGTGCCAGCAGCAAGGGGACTAGCGTTTTCCAAGAGACCCAGTACTTC CASSKGTSVFQETQYF
TRBJ1-2 TRBV27 few TRBD1 TGTGCCAGCAGTTCCACAGGGGACGGGCTCTATGGCTACACCTTC CASSSTGDGLYGYTF
TRBJ1-6 TRBV2 NA NA TGTGCCAGCAGTGCGCCAGAATCACCCCTCCACTTT CASSAPESPLHF
TRBJ2-7 TRBV20-1 once TRBD2 TGCAGTGCTGGAACTAGCGGGGGATTCTACGAGCAGTACTTC CSAGTSGGFYEQYF
TRBJ2-5 TRBV20-1 NA TRBD2 TGCAGTGCTAAGGAAGATACTAGCGGGAGGGAGACCCAGTACTTC CSAKEDTSGRETQYF
TRBJ1-2 TRBV5-1 NA NA TGCGCCAGCAGCTTGGAGGGCAGAGAACACTATGGCTACACCTTC CASSLEGREHYGYTF
TRBJ1-4 TRBV2 NA NA TGTGCCAGCAGTGAGTGGGGTCAAGATGAAAAACTGTTTTTT CASSEWGQDEKLFF
TRBJ2-3 TRBV10-3 NA TRBD1 TGTGCCGGCCGGGACAGTAGCACAGATACGCAGTATTTT CAGRDSSTDTQYF
TRBJ2-5 TRBV29-1 NA NA TGCAGCGTTGGAGGTTGGGGGGAGACCCAGTACTTC CSVGGWGETQYF
TRBJ2-7 TRBV6-6 NA NA TGTGCCAGCAGTCCGCTAGGCCACGAGCAGTACTTC CASSPLGHEQYF
TRBJ1-1 TRBV6-5 NA NA TGTGCCAGCAGACCAGGACCACACACTGAAGCTTTCTTT CASRPGPHTEAFF
TRBJ2-1 TRBV7-2 few NA TGTGCCAGCAGCTTTGAAACCATGATTGGACATGAGCAGTTCTTC CASSFETMIGHEQFF
TRBJ2-7 TRBV6-2/TRBV6-3 few NA TGTGCCAGCAGCACACTCTCGGGGCCGGGAGTTAAGTACTTC CASSTLSGPGVKYF
TRBJ2-3 TRBV27 many TRBD2 TGTGCCAGCAGTCCGCCGGGACTAGCGGGAGCAGATACGCAGTATTTT CASSPPGLAGADTQYF
TRBJ1-1 TRBV12-3/TRBV12-4 few NA TGTGCCAGCAGCTATGACAGTTTCGGCACTGAAGCTTTCTTT CASSYDSFGTEAFF
TRBJ2-5 TRBV6-5 NA NA TGTGCCAGCAGTTACTCGAGCGGATCGGGATGGGAGACCCAGTACTTC CASSYSSGSGWETQYF
TRBJ1-5 TRBV5-6 NA NA TGTGCCAGCAGCCAAGGGACCGTCGGGCCCCAGCATTTT CASSQGTVGPQHF
TRBJ2-3 TRBV11-2 NA TRBD2 TGTGCCAGCACCACCCGGACTAGCGGGAAAATCACAGATACGCAGTATTTT CASTTRTSGKITDTQYF
TRBJ1-1 TRBV6-5 NA NA TGTGCCAGCAGAGGGCTTCAGGGGAACACTGAAGCTTTCTTT CASRGLQGNTEAFF
TRBJ2-3 TRBV6-5 NA NA TGTGCCAGCACCCAGGGGGGTGCAGATACGCAGTATTTT CASTQGGADTQYF
TRBJ2-4 TRBV6-6 NA TRBD2 TGTGCCAGCAGTTACTCAATAACCCGTCTGGGGGGAGGGAGTAACATTCAGTACTTC CASSYSITRLGGGSNIQYF
TRBJ2-5 TRBV4-3 NA NA TGCGCCAGCAGCCAAGATCTTAGGGAAGGAGAGACCCAGTACTTC CASSQDLREGETQYF
TRBJ2-1 TRBV6-1 NA TRBD2 TGTGCCAGCAGTGAGCCGGGACTAGCGCCTCGGAATGAGCAGTTCTTC CASSEPGLAPRNEQFF
TRBJ1-4 TRBV7-2 NA NA TGTGCCAGCAGCTCTTCAGGGAAAACTAATGAAAAACTGTTTTTT CASSSSGKTNEKLFF
TRBJ2-5 TRBV5-1 few TRBD1 TGCGCCAGCAGCGCCCACGGGACAGGCGAAGAGACCCAGTACTTC CASSAHGTGEETQYF
TRBJ2-2 TRBV7-6 few TRBD2 TGTGCCAGCAGCTTAGAAGATAGCGGGACCGGGGAGCTGTTTTTT CASSLEDSGTGELFF
TRBJ1-2 TRBV20-1 NA NA TGCAGTGCTAGGGCGTCGGGCAGAGCCTCCCCTGGCTACACCTTC CSARASGRASPGYTF
TRBJ2-1 TRBV29-1 NA NA TGCAGCGTGGGGCGGGCGGGATCCTTAAGGAATGAGCAGTTCTTC CSVGRAGSLRNEQFF